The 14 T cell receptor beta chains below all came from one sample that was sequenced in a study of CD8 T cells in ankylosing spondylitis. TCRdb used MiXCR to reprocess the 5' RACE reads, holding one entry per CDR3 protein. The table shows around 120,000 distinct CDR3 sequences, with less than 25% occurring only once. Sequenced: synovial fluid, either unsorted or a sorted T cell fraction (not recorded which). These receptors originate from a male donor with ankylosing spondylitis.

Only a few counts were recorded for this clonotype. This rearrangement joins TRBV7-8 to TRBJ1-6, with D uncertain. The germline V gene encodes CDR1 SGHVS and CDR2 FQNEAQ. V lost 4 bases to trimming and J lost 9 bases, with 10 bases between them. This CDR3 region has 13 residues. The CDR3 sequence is CASSSAMASPLHF. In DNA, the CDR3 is TGTGCCAGCAGCTCGGCTATGGCTTCACCCCTCCACTTT.

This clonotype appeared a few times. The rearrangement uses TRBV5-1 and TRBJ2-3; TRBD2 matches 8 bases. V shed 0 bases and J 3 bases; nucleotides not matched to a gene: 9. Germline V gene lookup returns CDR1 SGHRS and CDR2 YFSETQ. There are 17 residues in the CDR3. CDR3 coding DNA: TGCGCCAGCAGCTTGGAATTAGCGGGAACGGGAACAGATACGCAGTATTTT. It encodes CASSLELAGTGTDTQYF.

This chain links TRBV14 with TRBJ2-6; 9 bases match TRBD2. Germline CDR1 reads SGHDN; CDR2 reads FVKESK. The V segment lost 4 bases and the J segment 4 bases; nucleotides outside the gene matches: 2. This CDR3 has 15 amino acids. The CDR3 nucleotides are TGTGCCAGCAGCCGCGGGACTAGCGGGGCCAACGTCCTGACTTTC. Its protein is CASSRGTSGANVLTF.

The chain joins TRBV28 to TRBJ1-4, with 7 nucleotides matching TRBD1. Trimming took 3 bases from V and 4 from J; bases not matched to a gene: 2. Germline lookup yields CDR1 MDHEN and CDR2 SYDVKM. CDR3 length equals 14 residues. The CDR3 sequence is CASSFWDSNEKLFF. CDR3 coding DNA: TGTGCCAGCAGTTTCTGGGACAGTAATGAAAAACTGTTTTTT.

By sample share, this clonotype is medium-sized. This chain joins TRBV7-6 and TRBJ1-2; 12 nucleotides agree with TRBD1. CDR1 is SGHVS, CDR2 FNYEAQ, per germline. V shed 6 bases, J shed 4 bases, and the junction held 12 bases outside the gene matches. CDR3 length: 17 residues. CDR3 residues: CASSPGTGGYVGYGYTF. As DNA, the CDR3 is TGTGCCAGCAGTCCCGGGACAGGGGGCTATGTGGGCTATGGCTACACCTTC.

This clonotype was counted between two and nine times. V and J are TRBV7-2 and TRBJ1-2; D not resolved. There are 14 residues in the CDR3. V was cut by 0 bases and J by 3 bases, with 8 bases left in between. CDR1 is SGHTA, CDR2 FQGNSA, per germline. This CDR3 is CASSLAIGDYGYTF. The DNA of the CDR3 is TGTGCCAGCAGCTTAGCGATTGGGGACTATGGCTACACCTTC.

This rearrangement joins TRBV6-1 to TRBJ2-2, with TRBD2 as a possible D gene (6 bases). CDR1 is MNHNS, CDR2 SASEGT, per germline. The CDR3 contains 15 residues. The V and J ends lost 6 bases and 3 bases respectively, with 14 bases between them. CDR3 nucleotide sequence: TGTGCCAGCAGCCCCCAAGGCGGGGACACCGGGGAGCTGTTTTTT. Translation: CASSPQGGDTGELFF.

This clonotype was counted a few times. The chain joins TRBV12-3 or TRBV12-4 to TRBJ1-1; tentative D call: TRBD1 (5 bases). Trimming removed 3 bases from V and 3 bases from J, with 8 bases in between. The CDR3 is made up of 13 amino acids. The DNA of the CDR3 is TGTGCCAGCAGTTTGGGAGGGGACACTGAAGCTTTCTTT. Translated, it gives CASSLGGDTEAFF.

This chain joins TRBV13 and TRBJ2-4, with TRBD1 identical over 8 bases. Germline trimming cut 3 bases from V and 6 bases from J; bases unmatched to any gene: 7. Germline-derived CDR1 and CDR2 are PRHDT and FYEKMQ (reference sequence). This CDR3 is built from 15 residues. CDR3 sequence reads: CASSFRTGGLNIQYF. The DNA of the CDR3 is TGTGCCAGCAGCTTTAGAACAGGGGGGCTAAACATTCAGTACTTC. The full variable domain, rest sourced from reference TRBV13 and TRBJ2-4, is AAGVIQSPRHLIKEKRETATLKCYPIPRHDTVYWYQQGPGQDPQFLISFYEKMQSDKGSIPDRFSAQQFSDYHSELNMSSLELGDSALYFCASSFRTGGLNIQYFGAGTRLSVL.

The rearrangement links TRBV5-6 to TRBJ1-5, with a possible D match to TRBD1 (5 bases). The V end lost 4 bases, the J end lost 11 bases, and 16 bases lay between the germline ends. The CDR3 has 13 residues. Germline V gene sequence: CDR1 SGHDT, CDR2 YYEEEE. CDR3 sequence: CASSNWDFGAQHF. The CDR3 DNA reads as TGTGCCAGCAGCAACTGGGACTTCGGGGCCCAGCATTTT.

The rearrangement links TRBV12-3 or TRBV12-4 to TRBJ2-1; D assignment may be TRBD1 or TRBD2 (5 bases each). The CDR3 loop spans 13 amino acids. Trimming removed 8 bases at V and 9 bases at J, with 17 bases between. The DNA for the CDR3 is TGTGCCAGCGGGACGTCGAGTTCGGTTGAGCAGTTCTTC. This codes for CASGTSSSVEQFF.

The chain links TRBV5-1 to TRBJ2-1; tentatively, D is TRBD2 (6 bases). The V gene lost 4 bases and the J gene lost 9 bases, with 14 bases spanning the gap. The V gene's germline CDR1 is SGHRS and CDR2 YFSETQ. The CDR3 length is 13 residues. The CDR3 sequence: CASSGWRGGEQFF. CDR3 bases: TGCGCCAGCAGCGGATGGAGGGGAGGTGAGCAGTTCTTC.

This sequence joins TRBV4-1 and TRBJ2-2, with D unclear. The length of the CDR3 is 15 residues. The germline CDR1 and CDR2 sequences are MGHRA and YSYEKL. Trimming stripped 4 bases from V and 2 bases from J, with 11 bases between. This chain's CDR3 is CASSPDGQNTGELFF. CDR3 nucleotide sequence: TGCGCCAGCAGCCCCGACGGGCAAAACACCGGGGAGCTGTTTTTT.

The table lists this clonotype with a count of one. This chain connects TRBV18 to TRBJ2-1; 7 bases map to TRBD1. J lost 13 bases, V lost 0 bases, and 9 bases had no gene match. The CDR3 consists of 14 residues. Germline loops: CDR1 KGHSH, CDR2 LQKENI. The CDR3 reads CASSPPPRGGIQFF. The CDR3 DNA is TGTGCCAGCTCACCACCCCCCCGAGGGGGCATTCAGTTCTTC.